This T cell receptor beta chain was observed in a study of cytomegalovirus exposure and HLA in healthy donors. 60 Vbeta and 13 Jbeta primers were used in PCR. The protocol was immunoSEQ multiplex PCR, while the TCRdb copy is restricted to in-frame clones and leaves out a portion. Of 150,000 to 250,000 clones detected, about four fifths appear once; the ten largest clones hold 1.5%. Germline CDR1 and CDR2: KGHSY and FQNENV. V dropped 3 bases and J dropped 4 bases, with 10 bases sitting between them. The CDR3 contains 14 residues. The source material was PBMCs. This chain uses TRBV16 with TRBJ2-1, with a possible D match to TRBD1 (6 bases). The clonotype was recovered from a girl aged 5-17 years in good health and CMV-seropositive. DNA for the CDR3: TGTGCCAGCAGCCATACCACAGGGTACAATGAGCAGTTCTTC. Its protein is CASSHTTGYNEQFF.